Listed below are T cell receptor beta chains from one sample, sequenced in a study of radiation and T cells in renal cell carcinoma. Repertoires were generated with immunoSEQ multiplex PCR, while TCRdb's copy carries only in-frame clones and drops some. The profile shows approximately 43,000 clones, about 84% of them singletons. The starting material was blood, obtained from a patient whose treatment included radiotherapy and nephrectomy. The receptors originated from a woman aged 70-85 years with renal cell carcinoma. CDR3s include the opening cysteine and the closing phenylalanine or tryptophan. The D gene is left open where the match is weak. Size tells how often a clone was seen (once, few, many) or the class of an expanded clone, and some rows leave it out.

TRBD1,-,TRBJ1-1,TRBV6-5,CASRPSTGGGAEAFF,TGTGCCAGCAGACCGTCGACAGGGGGTGGAGCTGAAGCTTTCTTT
-,-,TRBJ2-2,TRBV7-7,CASSLGPGELFF,TGTGCCAGCAGCTTGGGGCCCGGGGAGCTGTTTTTT
-,-,TRBJ2-7,TRBV6-6,CASSYSAAQTSYEQYF,TGTGCCAGCAGTTACTCGGCCGCGCAGACCTCCTACGAGCAGTACTTC
-,-,TRBJ2-3,TRBV29-1,CSVELASDTQYF,TGCAGCGTTGAACTAGCTTCGGATACGCAGTATTTT
-,-,TRBJ2-1,TRBV6-5,CASSYRGNNEQFF,TGTGCCAGCAGTTACAGGGGTAACAATGAGCAGTTCTTC
-,once,TRBJ1-4,TRBV21-1,CASSTGRRATNEKLFF,TGTGCCAGCAGCACTGGGAGGCGTGCAACTAATGAAAAACTGTTTTTT
TRBD1,-,TRBJ1-1,TRBV11-1,CASSSRGQGLTEAFF,TGTGCCAGCAGCTCCCGCGGACAGGGACTTACTGAAGCTTTCTTT
-,-,TRBJ2-2,TRBV10-2,CASSEGSNTGELFF,TGCGCCAGCAGTGAGGGGTCGAACACCGGGGAGCTGTTTTTT
-,-,TRBJ1-4,TRBV9,CASSESGNLGEKLFF,TGTGCCAGCAGCGAATCAGGGAATTTAGGAGAAAAACTGTTTTTT
-,-,TRBJ2-3,TRBV10-3,CAITSKMDTQYF,TGTGCCATCACTAGCAAAATGGATACGCAGTATTTT
TRBD2,once,TRBJ2-1,TRBV5-1,CASSLASGDYNEQFF,TGCGCCAGCAGCTTAGCTAGCGGGGACTACAATGAGCAGTTCTTC
-,-,TRBJ1-4,TRBV7-8,CASSSQGATNEKLFF,TGTGCCAGCAGCTCCCAAGGGGCAACTAATGAAAAACTGTTTTTT
-,-,TRBJ1-3,TRBV5-6,CASGKKTATPFAGNTIYF,TGTGCCAGCGGAAAAAAGACCGCTACTCCCTTTGCTGGAAACACCATATATTTT
TRBD1,once,TRBJ2-3,TRBV7-6,CASSKGQGGPTDTQYF,TGTGCCAGCAGCAAGGGACAGGGGGGCCCGACGGATACGCAGTATTTT
-,-,TRBJ2-3,TRBV5-6,CASSLTSDVWMTQYF,TGTGCCAGCAGCTTGACTTCCGATGTTTGGATGACGCAGTATTTT
-,-,TRBJ1-2,TRBV19,CASSRQGTGVYGYTF,TGTGCCAGTAGTAGGCAAGGGACGGGCGTCTATGGCTACACCTTC
-,-,TRBJ2-1,TRBV6-5,CASSYSTGSDEQFF,TGTGCCAGCAGTTACTCGACCGGGAGCGATGAGCAGTTCTTC